One sample yielded the 15 T cell receptor beta chains listed below, sequenced in a study of cytomegalovirus exposure and HLA in healthy donors. TCRdb keeps only in-frame clones here, not all; method: immunoSEQ multiplex PCR. The repertoire has 100,000 to 150,000 clones, roughly 89% of them found once; the top ten carry about 1.9%. Sequencing was performed on PBMCs. These receptors originate from a woman between 18 and 29 years old in good health and CMV-seronegative.

The gene calls are TRBV27 and TRBJ2-1; TRBD2 matches at 8 bases. Per the germline V gene, CDR1 is MNHEY and CDR2 is SMNVEV (reference sequence). With V trimmed by 5 bases and J by 4 bases, 10 bases remained unmatched. The CDR3 length is 16 residues. The CDR3 DNA sequence: TGTGCCAGCAGTCCCTCGAAGCGGGAGACGTACAATGAGCAGTTCTTC. Encoded protein: CASSPSKRETYNEQFF.

The CDR3 loop is CSATVSYEQYF. The CDR3, as DNA: TGCAGTGCTACCGTCTCCTACGAGCAGTACTTC. The genes are TRBV20-1 and TRBJ2-7, with D uncertain. The CDR3 loop spans 11 amino acids. Deletions cut 4 bases from V and 0 bases from J, with 4 bases between. The germline CDR1 and CDR2 sequences are DFQATT and SNEGSKA (reference sequence).

The chain is built from TRBV7-2 and TRBJ2-1; D is perhaps TRBD2 (7 bases). The V and J ends lost 4 bases and 12 bases respectively, with 16 bases between them. The length of the CDR3 is 13 residues. The germline V gene has CDR1 SGHTA and CDR2 FQGNSA. CDR3 bases: TGTGCCAGCAGCTCCGGCGGGGGCCCTAGGCAGTTCTTC. Its translation is CASSSGGGPRQFF.

The chain uses TRBV2 and TRBJ1-1; D remains unclear. Between the trimmed V and J ends, which lost 0 bases and 12 bases, there was a span of 8 bases. The CDR3 totals 11 residues. CDR1 is SNHLY, CDR2 FYNNEI, per germline. The CDR3 region is CASSEARSPFF. In DNA, the CDR3 is TGTGCCAGCAGTGAAGCTCGGAGCCCTTTCTTT.

The chain couples TRBV6-6 to TRBJ2-3; the match to TRBD2 covers 7 bases. J was trimmed by 8 bases and V by 0 bases; bases with no gene match: 5. This CDR3 region has 14 residues. Germline loops: CDR1 MNHNY, CDR2 SVGAGI (reference sequence). Here the CDR3 DNA reads TGTGCCAGCAGTTACTCGCGGGAGCTCGGTACGCAGTATTTT. This encodes CASSYSRELGTQYF.

The chain is built from TRBV19 and TRBJ2-3, with 12 bases lining up with TRBD2. Trimming took 2 bases from V and 6 from J; bases not matched to a gene: 6. Germline CDR1 LNHDA, CDR2 SQIVND (reference sequence). This CDR3 comprises 16 residues. CDR3: CASSILAGGPTDTQYF. DNA of the CDR3: TGTGCCAGTAGTATACTAGCGGGAGGGCCTACTGATACGCAGTATTTT. The entire variable domain, with the rest obtained from reference TRBV19 and TRBJ2-3, is as follows: DGGITQSPKYLFRKEGQNVTLSCEQNLNHDAMYWYRQDPGQGLRLIYYSQIVNDFQKGDIAEGYSVSREKKESFPLTVTSAQKNPTAFYLCASSILAGGPTDTQYFGPGTRLTVL.

The chain couples TRBV25-1 to TRBJ2-1; TRBD2 is a possible D gene (6 bases). Looked up from germline, CDR1 is MGHDK and CDR2 is SYGVNS. V lost 6 bases to trimming and J lost 8 bases, with 17 bases between them. The CDR3 sequence is 14 residues long. For the CDR3, the DNA is TGTGCCAGCAGCCCCATGACTAGTCCCCATGAGCAGTTCTTC. It is translated as CASSPMTSPHEQFF.

The chain has TRBV5-6 and TRBJ2-5, with a weak D call TRBD2 (6 bases). Deletions cut 4 bases from V and 4 bases from J, with 17 bases between. Germline V gives CDR1 SGHDT, CDR2 YYEEEE. The CDR3 sequence is 15 residues long. The CDR3 loop is CASSPGDGGRETQYF. CDR3 DNA sequence: TGTGCCAGCAGCCCGGGAGACGGTGGGAGAGAGACCCAGTACTTC.

This clone came up once. This chain links TRBV7-9 with TRBJ1-2, with TRBD1 matching over 11 bases. Germline V lookup: CDR1 SEHNR, CDR2 FQNEAQ (reference sequence). CDR3 length equals 16 residues. Trimming at V came to 3 bases and at J to 4 bases, leaving 7 bases not matched to a gene. The CDR3 nucleotides are TGTGCCAGCAGCTTTCAACCCGGACAGGGGGCCTATGGCTACACCTTC. The encoded protein is CASSFQPGQGAYGYTF. Supplemented by reference TRBV7-9 and TRBJ1-2, the full variable domain reads DTGVSQNPRHKITKRGQNVTFRCDPISEHNRLYWYRQTLGQGPEFLTYFQNEAQLEKSRLLSDRFSAERPKGSFSTLEIQRTEQGDSAMYLCASSFQPGQGAYGYTFGSGTRLTVV.

This clone has only one observation. V is TRBV14 and J is TRBJ2-7; D is possibly TRBD1 (6 bases). In germline, CDR1 is SGHDN, CDR2 FVKESK. Between the trimmed V and J ends, which lost 1 base and 7 bases, there was a span of 11 bases. This CDR3 is 13 amino acids long. The CDR3 here is CASSQVQGGEQYF. In nucleotides, the CDR3 is TGTGCCAGCAGCCAAGTACAAGGGGGAGAGCAGTACTTC.

There are a few counts of this clone. The chain couples TRBV11-3 to TRBJ2-7, with D tentatively TRBD2 (6 bases). The germline V and J ends were trimmed by 4 bases and 6 bases, with 13 bases remaining between them. Germline CDR1 and CDR2: SGHNT and YENEEA. The CDR3 is made up of 13 amino acids. Written as DNA, the CDR3 is TGTGCCAGCAGCTCAAGGCGGGATGGCGAGCAGTACTTC. It translates to CASSSRRDGEQYF.

The CDR3 loop reads CASRVTGGRETQYF. The CDR3 coding sequence is TGCGCCAGCAGGGTAACAGGGGGCCGGGAGACCCAGTACTTC. The chain uses TRBV5-1 and TRBJ2-5, with 9 positions matching TRBD1. CDR1 and CDR2 from the germline V gene are SGHRS and YFSETQ. Losses at the gene ends were 5 bases for V and 5 bases for J; bases not matched to a gene: 7. The CDR3 spans 14 residues.

The chain uses TRBV5-6 and TRBJ2-1; the match to TRBD2 covers 8 bases. The CDR3 has 17 residues. CDR1 and CDR2 (germline): SGHDT, YYEEEE. V shed 0 bases and J 8 bases; nucleotides not matched to a gene: 13. The CDR3 here is CASSLAGAGVYNDEQFF. The DNA of the CDR3 is TGTGCCAGCAGCTTGGCCGGAGCGGGAGTTTATAATGATGAGCAGTTCTTC.

In nucleotides, the CDR3 is TGCGCCAGCAGCTATACCAGGGATACAGATACGCAGTATTTT. It yields the protein CASSYTRDTDTQYF. V usage is TRBV5-1 and J usage is TRBJ2-3, with D maybe TRBD1 (5 bases). This CDR3 comprises 14 residues. Trimming shortened V by 3 bases and J by 3 bases, and 11 bases separated the two germline ends. The V gene's germline CDR1 is SGHRS and CDR2 YFSETQ.

The chain employs TRBV6-1 and TRBJ1-1; D gene unclear. The CDR3 totals 14 residues. V was pared by 2 bases and J by 2 bases, with 9 bases between. From germline, CDR1 is MNHNS and CDR2 SASEGT. CDR3 region: CASSEIRDNTEAFF. The CDR3 nucleotides are TGTGCCAGCAGTGAAATCCGGGATAACACTGAAGCTTTCTTT.